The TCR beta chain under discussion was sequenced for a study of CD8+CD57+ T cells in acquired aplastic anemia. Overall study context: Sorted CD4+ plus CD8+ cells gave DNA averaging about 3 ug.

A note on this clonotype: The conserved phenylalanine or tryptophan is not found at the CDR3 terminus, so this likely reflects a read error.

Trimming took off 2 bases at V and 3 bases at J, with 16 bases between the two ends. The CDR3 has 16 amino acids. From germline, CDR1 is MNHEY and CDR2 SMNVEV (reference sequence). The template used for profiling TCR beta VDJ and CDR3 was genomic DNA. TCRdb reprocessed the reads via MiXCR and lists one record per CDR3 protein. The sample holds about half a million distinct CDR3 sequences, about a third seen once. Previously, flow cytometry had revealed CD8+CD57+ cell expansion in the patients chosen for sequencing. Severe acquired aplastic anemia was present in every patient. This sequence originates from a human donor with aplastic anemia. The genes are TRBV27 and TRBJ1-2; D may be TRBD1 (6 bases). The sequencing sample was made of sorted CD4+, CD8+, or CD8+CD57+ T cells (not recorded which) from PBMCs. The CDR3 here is CASSLKTGARHYGYTS. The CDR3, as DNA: TGTGCCAGCAGTTTAAAAACGGGGGCCAGACACTATGGCTACACCTCC.